This T cell receptor beta chain came from a study of shared clonotypes between healthy human individuals. Turning to the study itself: Aged between 18 and 49, the donors were two women and a few men.

Germline CDR1 is SGHTA and CDR2 is FQGNSA. CDR3 length equals 14 residues. Trimming cost V 5 bases and J 6 bases; bases outside gene matches: 7. This clone was counted at least ten times. The assay was immunoSEQ multiplex PCR, and TCRdb's table has in-frame clones only and misses some. The repertoire includes around 940,000 clones, roughly 72% of them detected once, and approximately 1.5% sits in the top ten. The chain is built from TRBV7-2 and TRBJ2-1; the match to TRBD2 covers 7 bases. The sequence was obtained from a man aged 18 to 30 in good health. Sequencing used memory CD4+ T cells sorted from blood. Noted subset: CD45RA-negative fraction. The CDR3 reads CASSSREGANEQFF. The CDR3 region has the DNA TGTGCCAGCAGCAGTAGGGAGGGAGCCAATGAGCAGTTCTTC.